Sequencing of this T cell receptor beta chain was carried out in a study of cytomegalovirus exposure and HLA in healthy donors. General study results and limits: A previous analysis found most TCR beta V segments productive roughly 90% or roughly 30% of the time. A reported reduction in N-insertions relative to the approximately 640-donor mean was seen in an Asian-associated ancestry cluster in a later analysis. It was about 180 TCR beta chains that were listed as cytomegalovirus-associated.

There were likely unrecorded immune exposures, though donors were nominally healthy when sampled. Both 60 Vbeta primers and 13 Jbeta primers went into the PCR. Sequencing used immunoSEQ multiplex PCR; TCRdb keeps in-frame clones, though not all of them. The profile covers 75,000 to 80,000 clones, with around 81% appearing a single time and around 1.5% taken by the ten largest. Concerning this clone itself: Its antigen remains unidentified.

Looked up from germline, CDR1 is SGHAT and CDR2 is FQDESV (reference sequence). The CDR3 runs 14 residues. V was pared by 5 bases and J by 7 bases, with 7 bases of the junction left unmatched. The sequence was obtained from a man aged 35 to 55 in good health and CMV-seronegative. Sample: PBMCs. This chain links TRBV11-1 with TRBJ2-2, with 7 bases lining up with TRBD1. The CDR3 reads CASSPLQGIGELFF. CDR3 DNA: TGTGCCAGCAGCCCATTACAGGGGATCGGGGAGCTGTTTTTT. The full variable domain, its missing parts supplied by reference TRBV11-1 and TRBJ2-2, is EAEVAQSPRYKITEKSQAVAFWCDPISGHATLYWYRQILGQGPELLVQFQDESVVDDSQLPKDRFSAERLKGVDSTLKIQPAELGDSAMYLCASSPLQGIGELFFGEGSRLTVL.